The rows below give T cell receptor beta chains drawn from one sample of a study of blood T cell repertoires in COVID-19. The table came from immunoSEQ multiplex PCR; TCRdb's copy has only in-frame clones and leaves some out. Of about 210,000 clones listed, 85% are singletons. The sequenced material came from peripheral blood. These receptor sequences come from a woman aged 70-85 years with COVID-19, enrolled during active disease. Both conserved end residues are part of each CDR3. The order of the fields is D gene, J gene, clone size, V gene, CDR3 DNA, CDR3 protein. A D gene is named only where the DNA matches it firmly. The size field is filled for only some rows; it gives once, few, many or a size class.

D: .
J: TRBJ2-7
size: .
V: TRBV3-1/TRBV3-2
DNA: TGTGCCAGCAGCCTACAACCCTCCTACGAGCAGTACTTC
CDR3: CASSLQPSYEQYF

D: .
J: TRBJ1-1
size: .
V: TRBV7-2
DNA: TGTGCCAGCAGCTTAGGGGCCGGGAGAAACACTGAAGCTTTCTTT
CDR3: CASSLGAGRNTEAFF

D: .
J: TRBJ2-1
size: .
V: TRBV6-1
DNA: TGTGCCAGCAGTGAAACCAGTTACAATGAGCAGTTCTTC
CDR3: CASSETSYNEQFF

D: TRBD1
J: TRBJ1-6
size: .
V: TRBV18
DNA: TGTGCCAGCTCACCCCGACAGGGGTGGGATTCACCCCTCCACTTT
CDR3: CASSPRQGWDSPLHF

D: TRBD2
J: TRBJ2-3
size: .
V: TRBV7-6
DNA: TGTGCCAGCAGCTTGGGACTAGCCGAAGATACGCAGTATTTT
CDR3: CASSLGLAEDTQYF

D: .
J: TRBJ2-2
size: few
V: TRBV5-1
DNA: TGCGCCAGCAGCTTGGTTCCGGAGGACACCGGGGAGCTGTTTTTT
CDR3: CASSLVPEDTGELFF

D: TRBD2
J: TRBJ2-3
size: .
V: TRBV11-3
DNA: TGTGCCAGCAGCTTAGACACTAGCGAGTATACTGAAAAGACAGATACGCAGTATTTT
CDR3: CASSLDTSEYTEKTDTQYF

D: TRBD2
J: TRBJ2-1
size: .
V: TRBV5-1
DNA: TGCGCCAGCAGCCAACCCCGGGGCCTAGCGGGAGCGTCAACCTACAATGAGCAGTTCTTC
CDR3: CASSQPRGLAGASTYNEQFF

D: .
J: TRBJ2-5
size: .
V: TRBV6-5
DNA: TGTGCCAGCGGGCGCCAGGGTGGCCAAGAGACCCAGTACTTC
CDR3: CASGRQGGQETQYF

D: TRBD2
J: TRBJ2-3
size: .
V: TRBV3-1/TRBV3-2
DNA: TGTGCCAGCAGCCGATTAGCGGGAGTCGGCTCAGATACGCAGTATTTT
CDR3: CASSRLAGVGSDTQYF

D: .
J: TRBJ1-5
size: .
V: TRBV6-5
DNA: TGTGCCAGCAGTCAACAGGGTAGCAATCAGCCCCAGCATTTT
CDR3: CASSQQGSNQPQHF

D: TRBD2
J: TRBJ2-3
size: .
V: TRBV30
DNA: TGTGCCTGGAGCGCCGGGACTAGCGGGAGGGTAGAAGATACGCAGTATTTT
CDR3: CAWSAGTSGRVEDTQYF

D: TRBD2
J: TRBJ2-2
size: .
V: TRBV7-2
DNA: TGTGCCAGCAGCTTCTCCGGGACTAGCACCGGGGAGCTGTTTTTT
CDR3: CASSFSGTSTGELFF

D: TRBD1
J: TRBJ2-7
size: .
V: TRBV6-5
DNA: TGTGCCAGCTTCTCCAGGACAGGGGGCAACGAGCAGTACTTC
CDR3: CASFSRTGGNEQYF

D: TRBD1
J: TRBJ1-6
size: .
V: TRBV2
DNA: TGTGCCAGCAGGGCCGACAGGGACTCCTATAATTCACCCCTCCACTTT
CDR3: CASRADRDSYNSPLHF

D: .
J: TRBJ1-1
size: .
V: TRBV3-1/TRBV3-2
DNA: TGTGCCAGCAGCCAAGGGAGGGGCACTGAAGCTTTCTTT
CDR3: CASSQGRGTEAFF

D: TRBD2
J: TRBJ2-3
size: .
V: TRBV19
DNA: TGTGCCAGTAGTTTCGGACTAGCGGGATTCGCGACAGATACGCAGTATTTT
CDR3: CASSFGLAGFATDTQYF

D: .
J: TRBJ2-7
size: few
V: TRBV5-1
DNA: TGCGCCAGCAGCTTCTTGGGCAGAACCACTTTTTCCTACGAGCAGTACTTC
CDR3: CASSFLGRTTFSYEQYF

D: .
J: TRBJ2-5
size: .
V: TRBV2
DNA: TGTGCCAGCAGTGGGGGCGGGGTGCAAGAGACCCAGTACTTC
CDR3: CASSGGGVQETQYF

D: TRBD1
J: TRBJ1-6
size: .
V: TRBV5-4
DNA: TGTGCCAGCAGTTCGGGCCGGGACAGGGGAAATTCACCCCTCCACTTT
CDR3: CASSSGRDRGNSPLHF

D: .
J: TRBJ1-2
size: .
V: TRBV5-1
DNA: TGCGCCAGCGGGTCAGCGGGGAGGGGCTACACCTTC
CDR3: CASGSAGRGYTF

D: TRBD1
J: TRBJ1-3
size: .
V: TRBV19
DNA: TGTGCCAGTAGTATGAGGGGGACAGGGGGCTTCTCTGGAAACACCATATATTTT
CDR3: CASSMRGTGGFSGNTIYF

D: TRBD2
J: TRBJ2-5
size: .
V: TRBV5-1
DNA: TGCGCCGGATCTTCTAGCGGGGGGGCTGAGGAGACCCAGTACTTC
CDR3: CAGSSSGGAEETQYF

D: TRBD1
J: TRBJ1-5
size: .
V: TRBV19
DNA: TGTGCCAGTACCTTGACAGGGGGGGGCAATCAGCCCCAGCATTTT
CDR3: CASTLTGGGNQPQHF

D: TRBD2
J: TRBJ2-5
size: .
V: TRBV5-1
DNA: TGCGCCAGCAGCTCTAGCGGGAGGTGGGAGACCCAGTACTTC
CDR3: CASSSSGRWETQYF

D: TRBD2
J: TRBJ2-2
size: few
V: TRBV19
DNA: TGTGCCAGTAGTATAGTGGGACTAGCGGGGGCGAACACCGGGGAGCTGTTTTTT
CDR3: CASSIVGLAGANTGELFF

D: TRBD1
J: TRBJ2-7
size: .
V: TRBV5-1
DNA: TGCGCCAGCAGCCTACAGGACAGGTTCGACGAGCAGTACTTC
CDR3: CASSLQDRFDEQYF

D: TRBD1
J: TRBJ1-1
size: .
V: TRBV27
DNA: TGTGCCAGCAGTACAGGGGTCCCTGGCACTGAAGCTTTCTTT
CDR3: CASSTGVPGTEAFF

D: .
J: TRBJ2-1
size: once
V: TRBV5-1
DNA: TGCGCCAGCAGCGGCGAGGGATACAATGAGCAGTTCTTC
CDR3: CASSGEGYNEQFF

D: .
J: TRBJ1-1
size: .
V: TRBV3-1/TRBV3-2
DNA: TGTGCCAGCAGCCTTACAGGGCCCATGAACACTGAAGCTTTCTTT
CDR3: CASSLTGPMNTEAFF

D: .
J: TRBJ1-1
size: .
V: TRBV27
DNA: TGTGCCAGCAGTCTTACTTGGACAGAAATGAACACTGAAGCTTTCTTT
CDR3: CASSLTWTEMNTEAFF

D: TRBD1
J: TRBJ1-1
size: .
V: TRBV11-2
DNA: TGTGCCAGCAGCTTACCAGGGGGCGGCACTGAAGCTTTCTTT
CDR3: CASSLPGGGTEAFF

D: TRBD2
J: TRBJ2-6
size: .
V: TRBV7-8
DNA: TGTGCCAGCAGCTTAGTACCGGGGACTAGCGGGAGAAGTGGGCCTGGGGCCAACGTCCTGACTTTC
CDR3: CASSLVPGTSGRSGPGANVLTF

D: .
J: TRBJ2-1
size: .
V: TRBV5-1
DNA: TGCGCCAGCAGCTTGGTCCGGAGAAGCTCCTACAATGAGCAGTTCTTC
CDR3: CASSLVRRSSYNEQFF

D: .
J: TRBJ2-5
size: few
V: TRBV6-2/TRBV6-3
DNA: TGTGCCAGCAGTCATCGGACAGAAGAGACCCAGTACTTC
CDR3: CASSHRTEETQYF

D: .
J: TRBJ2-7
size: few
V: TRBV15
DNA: TGTGCCACCAGCAGAGAACAGCGAGGGTTCGTCGAGCAGTACTTC
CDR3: CATSREQRGFVEQYF

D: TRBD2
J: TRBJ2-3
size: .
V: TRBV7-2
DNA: TGTGCCAGCAGCTTAGCCGGGGGGAGAGGAGATACGCAGTATTTT
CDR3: CASSLAGGRGDTQYF

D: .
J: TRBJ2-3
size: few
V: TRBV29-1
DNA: TGCAGCGTTGTCTTACAGTACACAGATACGCAGTATTTT
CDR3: CSVVLQYTDTQYF

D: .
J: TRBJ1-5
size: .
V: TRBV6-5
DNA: TGTGCCAGCAGTAACAGTCAGGGTTACAATCAGCCCCAGCATTTT
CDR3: CASSNSQGYNQPQHF

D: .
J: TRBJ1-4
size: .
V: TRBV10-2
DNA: TGCGCCAGCAGTGAGTCGGGGAGGCAGTGGGAAAAACTGTTTTTT
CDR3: CASSESGRQWEKLFF

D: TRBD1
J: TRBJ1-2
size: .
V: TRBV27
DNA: TGTGCCAGCAGGAGCACAGGGGGCGCGGGTGTCTATGGCTACACCTTC
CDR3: CASRSTGGAGVYGYTF

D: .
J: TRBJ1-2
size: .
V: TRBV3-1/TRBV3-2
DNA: TGTGCCAGCAGCCAACAGGGTATCAACTATGGCTACACCTTC
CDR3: CASSQQGINYGYTF

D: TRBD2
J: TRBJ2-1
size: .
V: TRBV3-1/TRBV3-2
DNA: TGTGCCAGCAGCCAAGACGCGGGGGGCTGGGACAATGAGCAGTTCTTC
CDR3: CASSQDAGGWDNEQFF

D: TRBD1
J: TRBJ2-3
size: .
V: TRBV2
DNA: TGTGCCAGCAGGGGGGACAGGGGTTTCACAGATACGCAGTATTTT
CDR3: CASRGDRGFTDTQYF

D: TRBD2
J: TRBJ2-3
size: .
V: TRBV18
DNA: TGTGCCAGCTCACCAGAAAGCGGGAGGGTCCCAGATACGCAGTATTTT
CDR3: CASSPESGRVPDTQYF

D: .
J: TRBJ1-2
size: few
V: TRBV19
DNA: TGTGCCAGTAGTCGGCAGGGTGGAGGCTACACCTTC
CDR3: CASSRQGGGYTF

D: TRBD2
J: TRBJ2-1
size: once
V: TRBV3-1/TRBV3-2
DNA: TGTGCCAGCAGCCAAGATAGCGGGAGACGTGGCAATGAGCAGTTCTTC
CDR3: CASSQDSGRRGNEQFF

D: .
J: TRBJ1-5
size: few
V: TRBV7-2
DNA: TGTGCCAGCAGCTTATCGACAGAGAAGCCCCAGCATTTT
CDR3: CASSLSTEKPQHF

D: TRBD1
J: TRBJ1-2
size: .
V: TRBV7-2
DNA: TGTGCCAGCAGCTCTGGGGACAGGGCGGGGAGCTACACCTTC
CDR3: CASSSGDRAGSYTF

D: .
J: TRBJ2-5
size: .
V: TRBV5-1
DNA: TGCGCCAGCAGCTTGGCCGGCAGGGGAGAGACCCAGTACTTC
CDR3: CASSLAGRGETQYF

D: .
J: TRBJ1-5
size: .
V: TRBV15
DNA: TGTGCCACCAGCAGAGATCGGCGGGACGTGGGCAATCAGCCCCAGCATTTT
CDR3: CATSRDRRDVGNQPQHF

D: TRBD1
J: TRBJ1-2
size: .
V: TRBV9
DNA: TGTGCCAGCAGCCAATACACCGGGACAGGGGGCTACACCTTC
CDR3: CASSQYTGTGGYTF

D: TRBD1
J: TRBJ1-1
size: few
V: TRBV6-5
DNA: TGTGCCAGCAGGTTAGGACAGGGAGGAACTGAAGCTTTCTTT
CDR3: CASRLGQGGTEAFF

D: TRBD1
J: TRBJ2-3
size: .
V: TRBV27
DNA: TGTGCCAGCAGTTCAAACACCGGGACAGGCACAGATACGCAGTATTTT
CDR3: CASSSNTGTGTDTQYF

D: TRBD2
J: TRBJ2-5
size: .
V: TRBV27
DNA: TGTGCCAGCAGTTCCGCCACCACTAGCGGGGGTGAGACCCAGTACTTC
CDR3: CASSSATTSGGETQYF

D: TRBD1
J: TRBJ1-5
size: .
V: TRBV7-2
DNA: TGTGCCAGCAGCCCTGGACAGGGTCAGTATCAGCCCCAGCATTTT
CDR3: CASSPGQGQYQPQHF

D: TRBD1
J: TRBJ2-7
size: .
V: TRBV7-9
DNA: TGTGCCACAGGGACAGGGGGGTCCTACGAGCAGTACTTC
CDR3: CATGTGGSYEQYF

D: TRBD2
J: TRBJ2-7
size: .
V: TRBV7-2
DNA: TGTGCCAGCAGCCCTCGGGCTAGCGGGGGATCCTACGAGCAGTACTTC
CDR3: CASSPRASGGSYEQYF

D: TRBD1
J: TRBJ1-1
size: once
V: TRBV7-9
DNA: TGTGCCAGCAGCTTCACAGGGGGCTTCCTCAACACTGAAGCTTTCTTT
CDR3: CASSFTGGFLNTEAFF

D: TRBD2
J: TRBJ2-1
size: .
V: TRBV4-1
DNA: TGCGCCAGCAGCCATGGAGGACTAGCGGGATCCTACAATGAGCAGTTCTTC
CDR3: CASSHGGLAGSYNEQFF